These 16 T cell receptor beta chains were all obtained from the same sample, sequenced in a study of blood T cells in healthy people across ages. PCR was performed a second time for about 7 to 12 cycles using a sample-barcoded 5' primer and a J-beta primer mix. TCRdb reprocessed the 5' RACE reads with MiXCR, giving one entry per CDR3 protein. The sample yields around 1,700,000 distinct CDR3 sequences, 28% seen once. The source material was blood. These receptors came from a woman in her twenties or thirties in good health.

This chain uses TRBV7-9 with TRBJ2-5; 9 bases line up with TRBD2. The CDR3 is 15 residues long. Unmatched junction bases numbered 8, after V lost 5 bases and J lost 4 bases. From germline, CDR1 is SEHNR and CDR2 FQNEAQ (reference sequence). This chain's CDR3 is CASSQRPAGGETQYF. The CDR3 region has the DNA TGTGCCAGCAGCCAACGTCCAGCGGGGGGAGAGACCCAGTACTTC.

The chain uses TRBV20-1 and TRBJ2-1; 7 bases map to TRBD1. Germline V lookup: CDR1 DFQATT, CDR2 SNEGSKA (reference sequence). V gave up 5 bases and J gave up 2 bases; unmatched junction bases: 6. This CDR3 is 14 amino acids long. The chain's CDR3 is CSAGDSATYNEQFF. As DNA, the CDR3 is TGCAGTGCTGGGGACAGCGCTACCTACAATGAGCAGTTCTTC.

V gene TRBV4-3 combines with J gene TRBJ2-1; tentatively, D is TRBD1 or TRBD2 (6 bases each). CDR3 length: 15 residues. Trimming shortened V by 5 bases and J by 8 bases, and 19 bases separated the two germline ends. In germline, CDR1 is LGHNA, CDR2 YSLEER. The DNA for the CDR3 is TGCGCCAGCAGCGCTGGAGACCGGGGGCCCCATGAGCAGTTCTTC. Translated, it gives CASSAGDRGPHEQFF.

In regard to this clonotype: At one end, the junction sequence differs from germline, possibly due to a read error. The V gene is TRBV5-1, the J gene TRBJ2-3, with D possibly matching TRBD1 (5 bases). Germline CDR1 is SGHRS and CDR2 is YFSETQ. This CDR3 spans 13 amino acids. Written as DNA, the CDR3 is TGCGCCAACAGCGCTGATCAGGGAAATACGCAGTATTTT. As protein: CANSADQGNTQYF.

This clonotype was detected many times. The rearrangement links TRBV2 to TRBJ2-1; D gene uncertain. This CDR3 spans 13 amino acids. V dropped 3 bases and J dropped 6 bases, with 9 bases sitting between them. Germline V CDR1 and CDR2: SNHLY, FYNNEI. DNA for the CDR3: TGTGCCAGCAGTGAGGAGTTTCTCAATGAGCAGTTCTTC. It codes for CASSEEFLNEQFF. The variable domain in full, with the rest retrieved from reference TRBV2 and TRBJ2-1, is EPEVTQTPSHQVTQMGQEVILRCVPISNHLYFYWYRQILGQKVEFLVSFYNNEISEKSEIFDDQFSVERPDGSNFTLKIRSTKLEDSAMYFCASSEEFLNEQFFGPGTRLTVL.

This clonotype came up many times. V is TRBV6-4 and J is TRBJ2-4; the D is unclear. The CDR3 runs to 8 residues. V gave up 10 bases and J gave up 15 bases, with 10 bases separating them. Germline V lookup: CDR1 MRHNA, CDR2 SNTAGT. CDR3 bases: TGTGCCATCTTATGCCCGTACTTC. Protein product: CAILCPYF.

The chain recombines TRBV11-1 with TRBJ2-1; 9 nucleotides line up with TRBD2. CDR1 and CDR2 from the germline V gene are SGHAT and FQDESV (reference sequence). V was pared by 11 bases and J by 4 bases, with 12 bases of the junction left unmatched. The CDR3 extends over 15 amino acids. CDR3 protein: CAGARGGGVYNEQFF. The CDR3 DNA sequence: TGTGCCGGCGCTCGGGGCGGGGGGGTGTACAATGAGCAGTTCTTC.

This clonotype has only a few counts. The CDR3 DNA sequence: TGTGCTAGTGCTCCACTAGCGGGAGTTGAAGATACGCAGTATTTT. The encoded protein is CASAPLAGVEDTQYF. This chain joins TRBV12-5 and TRBJ2-3; 11 bases agree with TRBD2. V lost 7 bases to trimming and J lost 5 bases; unmatched junction nucleotides: 8. The germline CDR1 and CDR2 sequences are LGHNT and FRNRAP. The CDR3 length is 15 residues.

This chain links TRBV14 with TRBJ2-5, with D uncertain. The CDR3 extends over 18 amino acids. The germline gives CDR1 SGHDN, CDR2 FVKESK. The germline V and J ends were trimmed by 4 bases and 3 bases, with 24 bases remaining between them. CDR3 nucleotide sequence: TGTGCCAGCAGCCGCTTGCCCTCGGGTGTTGCTAGAAAAGAGACCCAGTACTTC. It yields the protein CASSRLPSGVARKETQYF.

The V and J genes are TRBV5-6 and TRBJ2-7; D might be TRBD2 (6 bases). Germline CDR1 and CDR2: SGHDT and YYEEEE. Between the trimmed V and J ends, which lost 0 bases and 2 bases, there was a span of 12 bases. The CDR3 totals 15 residues. This chain's CDR3 is CASSLGTTRAYEQYF. CDR3 DNA sequence: TGTGCCAGCAGCTTGGGGACTACCAGAGCCTACGAGCAGTACTTC.

This clonotype was seen many times. This chain links TRBV10-3 with TRBJ2-7; 11 bases align to TRBD2. V was clipped by 0 bases and J by 3 bases; unmatched bases: 7. The CDR3 loop spans 17 amino acids. In germline, CDR1 is ENHRY, CDR2 SYGVKD. The CDR3 sequence is CAISESTLAGVGYEQYF. The CDR3 coding sequence is TGTGCCATCAGTGAGTCGACACTAGCGGGAGTAGGCTACGAGCAGTACTTC.

This clonotype has ten or more counts. This chain uses TRBV20-1 with TRBJ1-2; TRBD1 matches 9 bases. Germline CDR1 is DFQATT and CDR2 is SNEGSKA (reference sequence). V gave up 5 bases and J gave up 6 bases; unmatched junction bases: 4. This CDR3 spans 12 amino acids. In nucleotides, the CDR3 is TGCAGTGCTGGGGGACAGGGCAATGGCTACACCTTC. This codes for CSAGGQGNGYTF.

The chain uses TRBV7-9 and TRBJ2-6; unclear D gene. V lost 1 base, J lost 0 bases, and 10 bases lay in between. The CDR3 has 17 amino acids. Germline V CDR1 and CDR2: SEHNR, FQNEAQ (reference sequence). Written as DNA, the CDR3 is TGTGCCAGCAGCTTAGAATGGTCAGACTCTGGGGCCAACGTCCTGACTTTC. It codes for CASSLEWSDSGANVLTF.

This clonotype was detected many times. The chain combines TRBV7-7 with TRBJ2-5, with 7 bases lining up with TRBD2. This CDR3 has 15 residues. V was clipped by 0 bases and J by 2 bases; unmatched bases: 3. CDR1 SSHAT and CDR2 FNYEAQ come from the germline V gene (reference sequence). CDR3 region: CASSLAASGQETQYF. The CDR3, as DNA: TGTGCCAGCAGCTTAGCGGCTAGCGGACAAGAGACCCAGTACTTC.

This clonotype showed up just a few times. This sequence joins TRBV3-1 and TRBJ2-7; D is unclear. Trimming took off 1 base at V and 3 bases at J, with 4 bases between the two ends. The CDR3 is 12 amino acids. Germline V gene lookup returns CDR1 LGHDT and CDR2 YNNKEL (reference sequence). In nucleotides, the CDR3 is TGTGCCAGCAGCCAAGCCGACTACGAGCAGTACTTC. Amino acids: CASSQADYEQYF.

This clonotype was seen only a few times. Just one base apart from a much larger clone, this may be a read error. The V call is TRBV7-9, the J call TRBJ2-7, with a tentative D call TRBD1 (6 bases). Germline CDR1 reads SEHNR; CDR2 reads FQNEAQ (reference sequence). The CDR3 runs to 16 residues. CDR3 DNA: TGTACCAGCTCCTCCGAGGACAGCCAGTTCTCCTACGAGCAGTACTTC. This sequence encodes CTSSSEDSQFSYEQYF.